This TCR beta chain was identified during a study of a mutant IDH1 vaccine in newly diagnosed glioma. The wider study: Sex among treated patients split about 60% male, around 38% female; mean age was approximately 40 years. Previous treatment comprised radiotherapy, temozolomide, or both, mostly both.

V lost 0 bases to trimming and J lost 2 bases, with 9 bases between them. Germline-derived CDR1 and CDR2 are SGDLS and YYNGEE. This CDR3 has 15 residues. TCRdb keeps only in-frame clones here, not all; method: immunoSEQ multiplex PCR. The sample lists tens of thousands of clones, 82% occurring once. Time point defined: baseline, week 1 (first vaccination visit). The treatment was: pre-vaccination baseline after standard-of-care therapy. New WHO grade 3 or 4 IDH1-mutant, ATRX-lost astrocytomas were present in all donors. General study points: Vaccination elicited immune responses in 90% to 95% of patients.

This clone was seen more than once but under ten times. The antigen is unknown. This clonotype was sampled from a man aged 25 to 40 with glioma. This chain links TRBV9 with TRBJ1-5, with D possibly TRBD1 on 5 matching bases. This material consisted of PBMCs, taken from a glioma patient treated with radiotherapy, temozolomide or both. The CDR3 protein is CASSVAGNRNQPQHF. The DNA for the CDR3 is TGTGCCAGCAGCGTAGCAGGGAATCGCAATCAGCCCCAGCATTTT.